One sample yielded the 29 T cell receptor beta chains listed below, sequenced in a study of pediatric ulcerative colitis. Some clones are missing from TCRdb's copy, which holds only in-frame ones; the method was immunoSEQ multiplex PCR. The data hold 45,000 to 75,000 clones, with more than 75% observed a single time. The source material was blood. These receptors were collected from a boy aged 5-17 years who was a control in a study of pediatric ulcerative colitis.

The rearrangement uses TRBV11-3 and TRBJ2-1; D possibly corresponds to TRBD2 (5 bases). The V gene's germline CDR1 is SGHNT and CDR2 YENEEA. Trimming removed 3 bases at V and 2 bases at J, with 11 bases between. The CDR3 contains 15 residues. Here the CDR3 reads CASSFGETTYNEQFF. CDR3 DNA sequence: TGTGCCAGCAGCTTCGGAGAGACTACCTACAATGAGCAGTTCTTC.

This clone was counted once. Other DNA sequences in this specimen translate into the identical CDR3. V usage is TRBV2 and J usage is TRBJ1-4; D may be TRBD1 (6 bases). The V end lost 4 bases, the J end lost 4 bases, and 10 bases lay between the germline ends. This CDR3 is built from 14 residues. CDR1 and CDR2 (germline): SNHLY, FYNNEI. This CDR3 reads CASSAQGYNEKLFF. The CDR3 DNA reads TGTGCCAGCAGTGCACAGGGTTATAATGAAAAACTGTTTTTT.

The rearrangement links TRBV28 to TRBJ2-3; 8 bases map to TRBD2. This CDR3 has 14 amino acids. V shed 6 bases and J 3 bases; nucleotides not matched to a gene: 5. The V gene's germline CDR1 is MDHEN and CDR2 SYDVKM. Here the CDR3 DNA reads TGTGCCAGCAGGGTAGCGGGATCTACAGATACGCAGTATTTT. Translated, it gives CASRVAGSTDTQYF.

V usage is TRBV6-5 and J usage is TRBJ1-1; TRBD1 might be the D (6 bases). This CDR3 is built from 13 residues. The ends were cut back, 7 bases at V and 1 base at J, with 10 bases in the middle. From germline, CDR1 is MNHEY and CDR2 SVGAGI. CDR3 coding DNA: TGTGCCAGCATCAGGGGACCGAACACTGAAGCTTTCTTT. Protein product: CASIRGPNTEAFF.

V gene TRBV21-1 combines with J gene TRBJ1-1; TRBD1, the table's D call, lacks a check against the DNA. TRBV21-1 is listed as a pseudogene. The CDR3 is 15 amino acids. The CDR3 DNA follows: TGTGCCAGCAGCAACCGGGGACAGGGGGACACTGAAGCTTTCTTT. It yields the protein CASSNRGQGDTEAFF.

As DNA, the CDR3 is TGTGCCAGCAGCTTGCCTAAAAAGGACAGAGGGGGTACCGGGGAGCTGTTTTTT. Residues: CASSLPKKDRGGTGELFF. This chain joins TRBV7-9 and TRBJ2-2; maybe TRBD1 (6 bases). V lost 3 bases, J lost 5 bases, and 22 bases lay in between. Germline V gene sequence: CDR1 SEHNR, CDR2 FQNEAQ (reference sequence). This CDR3 is 18 amino acids long.

The V gene is TRBV9, the J gene TRBJ2-3; 11 bases match TRBD2. CDR1 is SGDLS and CDR2 is YYNGEE in the germline V gene. This CDR3 is 17 amino acids long. Germline trimming cut 4 bases from V and 1 base from J; bases unmatched to any gene: 8. The CDR3, as DNA: TGTGCCAGCAGCCCTACTAGCGGGGGACCTCGCACAGATACGCAGTATTTT. Protein: CASSPTSGGPRTDTQYF.

The gene calls are TRBV7-2 and TRBJ1-1, with a tentative D call TRBD1 (5 bases). V was cut by 5 bases and J by 3 bases, with 16 bases left in between. Per the germline V gene, CDR1 is SGHTA and CDR2 is FQGNSA. The length of the CDR3 is 15 residues. The CDR3, as DNA: TGTGCCAGCAGCCCGGGGGGACTGGGGGACACTGAAGCTTTCTTT. This translates into CASSPGGLGDTEAFF.

V usage is TRBV6-5 and J usage is TRBJ2-7, with 7 bases matching TRBD2. J was trimmed by 5 bases and V by 6 bases; bases with no gene match: 13. Germline V CDR1 and CDR2: MNHEY, SVGAGI. This CDR3 has 15 residues. Here the CDR3 reads CASSNRDLGRDEQYF. As DNA, the CDR3 is TGTGCCAGCAGCAACCGGGACCTAGGGAGGGACGAGCAGTACTTC.

The rearrangement links TRBV7-2 to TRBJ2-5, with D perhaps TRBD2 (6 bases). Trimming left V 4 bases short and J 0 bases short, with 12 bases between. This CDR3 has 15 residues. The germline V gene encodes CDR1 SGHTA and CDR2 FQGNSA. The CDR3 region has the DNA TGTGCCAGCAGCTCGGTGGGACTCCACCAAGAGACCCAGTACTTC. It yields the protein CASSSVGLHQETQYF.

V and J are TRBV19 and TRBJ1-1, with D perhaps matching TRBD1 (5 bases). Germline V CDR1 and CDR2: LNHDA, SQIVND (reference sequence). Trimming removed 6 bases from V and 3 bases from J, with 11 bases in between. This CDR3 region has 13 residues. This CDR3 is CASRSGGDTEAFF. In DNA form, the CDR3 reads TGTGCCAGTAGGAGCGGGGGTGACACTGAAGCTTTCTTT.

V usage is TRBV14 and J usage is TRBJ2-1; D is ambiguous. Trimming removed 5 bases at V and 7 bases at J, with 6 bases between. This CDR3 spans 11 amino acids. Germline V lookup: CDR1 SGHDN, CDR2 FVKESK. The chain's CDR3 is CASSVWNEQFF. As DNA, the CDR3 is TGTGCCAGCAGCGTTTGGAATGAGCAGTTCTTC.

This chain connects TRBV10-3 to TRBJ1-5, with D tentatively TRBD1 (5 bases). The CDR3 is 18 residues long. Germline values: CDR1 ENHRY, CDR2 SYGVKD. V dropped 0 bases and J dropped 0 bases, with 15 bases sitting between them. The DNA for the CDR3 is TGTGCCATCAGTGAGTCCAACCAGGGCGGGCTTAGCAATCAGCCCCAGCATTTT. Its translation is CAISESNQGGLSNQPQHF.

This clone was seen just once. V and J are TRBV10-3 and TRBJ1-1; 9 bases are shared with TRBD1. Germline assignment: CDR1 ENHRY and CDR2 SYGVKD. This CDR3 is 14 amino acids long. J gave up 1 base and V 8 bases, and 5 bases lay outside the gene matches. This CDR3 reads CAIGTGGANTEAFF. CDR3 in DNA: TGTGCCATCGGAACAGGGGGCGCGAACACTGAAGCTTTCTTT.

The rearrangement links TRBV2 to TRBJ1-4; weak D call: TRBD1 (6 bases). V shed 6 bases and J shed 6 bases, with 14 bases lying between them. The CDR3 extends over 14 amino acids. Germline lookup yields CDR1 SNHLY and CDR2 FYNNEI. CDR3 DNA sequence: TGTGCCAGCAGGGAGGGGGGGATGGATGAAAAACTGTTTTTT. Translated, it gives CASREGGMDEKLFF.

There are a few counts of this clone. This sequence joins TRBV4-2 and TRBJ2-7; 8 bases match TRBD2. The CDR3 has 15 residues. J gave up 0 bases and V 4 bases, and 5 bases lay outside the gene matches. Per germline, CDR1 LGHNA and CDR2 YNFKEQ. CDR3: CASSLGLAGSYEQYF. CDR3 nucleotide sequence: TGTGCCAGCAGCCTGGGTCTAGCGGGCTCCTACGAGCAGTACTTC.

The rearrangement uses TRBV29-1 and TRBJ1-4; TRBD1 might be the D (6 bases). The CDR3 runs to 16 residues. Trimming took 0 bases from V and 7 from J, leaving 18 bases between them. Per germline, CDR1 SQVTM and CDR2 ANQGSEA. The CDR3: CSVEDPRGGAGEKLFF. Written as DNA, the CDR3 is TGCAGCGTTGAAGACCCCCGGGGGGGCGCCGGTGAAAAACTGTTTTTT.

The rearrangement joins TRBV9 to TRBJ2-1, with D perhaps matching TRBD1 (5 bases). Trimming shortened V by 4 bases and J by 5 bases, and 16 bases separated the two germline ends. Germline V CDR1 and CDR2: SGDLS, YYNGEE. The CDR3 is 15 amino acids. CDR3 nucleotides: TGTGCCAGCAGCCCCCAGGGTACAGCAAACAATGAGCAGTTCTTC. It is translated as CASSPQGTANNEQFF.

The V call is TRBV6-6, the J call TRBJ1-3; D is unclear. The ends were cut back, 5 bases at V and 4 bases at J, with 9 bases in the middle. Germline V CDR1 and CDR2: MNHNY, SVGAGI (reference sequence). The CDR3 has 13 residues. CDR3 DNA sequence: TGTGCCAGCAGTACTAAACGAGGAAACACCATATATTTT. Translation gives CASSTKRGNTIYF.

This CDR3 is CASNEDRGGGANVLTF. CDR3 coding DNA: TGTGCCAGCAACGAGGACAGGGGGGGAGGGGCCAACGTCCTGACTTTC. V gene TRBV5-4 combines with J gene TRBJ2-6; 10 bases are shared with TRBD1. CDR1 is SGHNT and CDR2 is YYREEE in the germline V gene (reference sequence). The CDR3 has 16 residues. Unmatched junction bases numbered 7, after V lost 6 bases and J lost 4 bases.

J is TRBJ1-5 and V is TRBV27; D is uncertain. The CDR3 totals 14 residues. Trimming shortened V by 2 bases and J by 0 bases, and 5 bases separated the two germline ends. Germline assignment: CDR1 MNHEY and CDR2 SMNVEV (reference sequence). The CDR3 region has the DNA TGTGCCAGCAGTTTAGGTTATAGCAATCAGCCCCAGCATTTT. Translated, it gives CASSLGYSNQPQHF.

The chain links TRBV28 to TRBJ1-1; D unclear. The CDR3 is 12 residues long. The V end was cut by 3 bases, the J end by 7 bases, with 9 bases between. The V gene's germline CDR1 is MDHEN and CDR2 SYDVKM. CDR3 nucleotides: TGTGCCAGCAGTTTGGGGAACTTTGAAGCTTTCTTT. Protein: CASSLGNFEAFF. The variable domain in full, completed from reference TRBV28 and TRBJ1-1, reads DVKVTQSSRYLVKRTGEKVFLECVQDMDHENMFWYRQDPGLGLRLIYFSYDVKMKEKGDIPEGYSVSREKKERFSLILESASTNQTSMYLCASSLGNFEAFFGQGTRLTVV.

J is TRBJ2-1 and V is TRBV29-1; D call uncertain. Germline lookup yields CDR1 SQVTM and CDR2 ANQGSEA. V lost 1 base and J lost 0, with 22 bases in between. CDR3 length: 19 amino acids. Here the CDR3 DNA reads TGCAGCGTTGAAGCCCTGGGGTCCGATATCCCAAGCTCCTACAATGAGCAGTTCTTC. Residues: CSVEALGSDIPSSYNEQFF.

For this clone: This same CDR3 is encoded by further DNA sequences in the sample. J is TRBJ1-1 and V is TRBV7-3; D is ambiguous. The V end lost 2 bases, the J end lost 2 bases, and 6 bases lay between the germline ends. Germline V gene sequence: CDR1 SGHTA, CDR2 FQGTGA. The length of the CDR3 is 13 residues. CDR3 in DNA: TGTGCCAGCAGCTTACTGGGTAACACTGAAGCTTTCTTT. It encodes CASSLLGNTEAFF.

The J gene is TRBJ2-3, the V gene TRBV6-4; D not certain. V lost 3 bases and J 1 base, leaving 5 bases between the germline ends. CDR3 length: 13 residues. Germline CDR1 is MRHNA and CDR2 is SNTAGT. In DNA, the CDR3 is TGTGCCAGCAGTGAAGAGGGCACAGATACGCAGTATTTT. Its protein product is CASSEEGTDTQYF.

This clone was picked up a small number of times. The rearrangement links TRBV27 to TRBJ1-6, with D unresolved. The CDR3 spans 16 residues. Trimming removed 3 bases at V and 0 bases at J, with 9 bases between. In germline, CDR1 is MNHEY, CDR2 SMNVEV (reference sequence). CDR3 residues: CASSFRMSSYNSPLHF. The CDR3 coding sequence is TGTGCCAGCAGTTTCCGGATGAGCTCCTATAATTCACCCCTCCACTTT.

The chain is built from TRBV25-1 and TRBJ1-5; the match to TRBD1 covers 8 bases. The length of the CDR3 is 18 residues. Germline V CDR1 and CDR2: MGHDK, SYGVNS. Trimming removed 4 bases from V and 7 bases from J; junction bases left unmatched: 18. CDR3 nucleotides: TGTGCCAGCAGTGGGGCCGGGGGAACAGACAGGGGAATACAGCCCCAGCATTTT. Amino acids: CASSGAGGTDRGIQPQHF.

The V gene is TRBV23-1, the J gene TRBJ1-6, with D unresolved. TRBV23-1 qualifies as an ORF whose function is uncertain. There are 19 residues in the CDR3. Trimming removed 1 base from V and 0 bases from J, with 16 bases in between. CDR3 DNA sequence: TGCGCCAGCAGTCAATGGACGAGAGAGGGCGTCTCCTATAATTCACCCCTCCACTTT. This encodes CASSQWTREGVSYNSPLHF.

V usage is TRBV6-1 and J usage is TRBJ2-2; 8 bases map to TRBD2. Per germline, CDR1 MNHNS and CDR2 SASEGT. CDR3 length: 14 amino acids. The V segment lost 7 bases and the J segment 3 bases; nucleotides outside the gene matches: 4. The CDR3 is CASTLGRDTGELFF. Here the CDR3 DNA reads TGTGCCAGCACCCTCGGGAGGGACACCGGGGAGCTGTTTTTT.